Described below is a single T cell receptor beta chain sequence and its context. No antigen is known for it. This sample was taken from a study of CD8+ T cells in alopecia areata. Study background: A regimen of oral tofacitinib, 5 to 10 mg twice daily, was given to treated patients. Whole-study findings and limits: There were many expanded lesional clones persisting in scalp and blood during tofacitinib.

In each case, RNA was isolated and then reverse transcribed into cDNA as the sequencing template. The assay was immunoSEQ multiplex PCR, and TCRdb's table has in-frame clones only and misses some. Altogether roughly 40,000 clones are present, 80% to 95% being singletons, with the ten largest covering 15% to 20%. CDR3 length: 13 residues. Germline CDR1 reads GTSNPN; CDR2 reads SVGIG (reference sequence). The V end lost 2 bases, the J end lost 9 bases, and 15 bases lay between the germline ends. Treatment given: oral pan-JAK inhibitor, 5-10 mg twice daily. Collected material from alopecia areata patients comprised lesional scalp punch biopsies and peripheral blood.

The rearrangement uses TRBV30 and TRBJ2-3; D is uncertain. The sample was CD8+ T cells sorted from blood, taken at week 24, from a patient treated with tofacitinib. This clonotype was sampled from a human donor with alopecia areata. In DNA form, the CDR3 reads TGTGCCTGGAGTAACCCCCGCCACACGACGCAGTATTTT. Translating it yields CAWSNPRHTTQYF.